The present entry profiles one T cell receptor (beta chain) with its context. Its antigen is not known. The sample originates from a study of shared clonotypes between healthy human individuals. Study details: Researchers drew samples from a couple of women and a few men aged 18 to 49. Whole-study results and caveats: Clonotype sharing levels among donors were expected to vary with sequencing depth.

The table came from immunoSEQ multiplex PCR; TCRdb's copy has only in-frame clones and leaves some out. The profile shows over 2 million clones, 85% to 95% of them singletons. Among the donors, all were Caucasian adults who lived in Nashville, Tennessee. CD4+ cells were split into CD45RA+ naive and CD45RA-negative memory subsets. Per the germline V gene, CDR1 is GTSNPN and CDR2 is SVGIG (reference sequence). The CDR3 is made up of 15 amino acids. V lost 5 bases to trimming and J lost 0 bases, with 14 bases between them. The clonotype comes from a man aged 18 to 29 in good health. This chain links TRBV30 with TRBJ2-1; D may be TRBD2 (5 bases). Sequencing was done on a sample of naive CD4+ T cells sorted from blood. Described subset: CD45RA+ positively selected. The CDR3 is CAWEGGLNSYNEQFF. For the CDR3, the DNA is TGTGCCTGGGAGGGCGGGCTTAACTCCTACAATGAGCAGTTCTTC.